This is a list of T cell receptor beta chains from one sample in a study of blood T cell repertoires in COVID-19. Using immunoSEQ multiplex PCR, the repertoire was profiled, and TCRdb retains in-frame clones only, with some absent. The sample lists about 170,000 clones, about 87% seen once, with approximately 1.4% in the top ten. Specimen: peripheral blood. Receptor source: a woman between 50 and 59 years old with acute or convalescent COVID-19. The CDR3 runs from the conserved cysteine through the conserved F or W. A D gene is named only where the DNA matches it firmly. Clone size, where shown, is once, few, many, or a class for clones that have expanded.

CDR3aa | CDR3nt | d_gene | abundance | j_gene | v_gene
CASSLAPTLASYEQYF | TGCGCCAGCAGCTTGGCCCCAACGTTAGCCTCCTACGAGCAGTACTTC | . | . | TRBJ2-7 | TRBV5-1
CASSIQWDRGGPQHF | TGTGCCAGTAGTATACAATGGGACAGGGGTGGGCCCCAGCATTTT | TRBD1 | few | TRBJ1-5 | TRBV19
CASSDEGQGWIGEKLFF | TGTGCCAGCAGTGACGAGGGACAGGGGTGGATTGGTGAAAAACTGTTTTTT | TRBD1 | . | TRBJ1-4 | TRBV6-4
CASSLGPNMDTEAFF | TGCGCCAGCAGCTTGGGGCCCAACATGGACACTGAAGCTTTCTTT | . | few | TRBJ1-1 | TRBV5-1
CASSQEFTSGGAQDTQYF | TGTGCCAGCAGCCAAGAATTTACTAGCGGGGGGGCCCAAGATACGCAGTATTTT | TRBD2 | . | TRBJ2-3 | TRBV3-1/TRBV3-2
CASSSLRGRGFGETQYF | TGTGCCAGCAGCTCCTTACGGGGACGGGGGTTCGGGGAGACCCAGTACTTC | . | . | TRBJ2-5 | TRBV7-8
CATSREKGTEAFF | TGTGCCACCAGCAGAGAGAAGGGGACTGAAGCTTTCTTT | . | few | TRBJ1-1 | TRBV15
CASSPLAASVYNEQFF | TGTGCCAGCTCACCCCTAGCAGCCTCAGTCTACAATGAGCAGTTCTTC | . | . | TRBJ2-1 | TRBV18
CASSWLAGDLYNEQFF | TGTGCCAGCAGTTGGCTAGCGGGGGACCTCTACAATGAGCAGTTCTTC | TRBD2 | . | TRBJ2-1 | TRBV11-3
CASSSGGLMNTEAFF | TGCGCCAGCAGCTCAGGGGGACTGATGAACACTGAAGCTTTCTTT | TRBD1 | . | TRBJ1-1 | TRBV5-1
CASNPESYSGNTIYF | TGTGCCAGCAACCCCGAAAGCTACTCTGGAAACACCATATATTTT | . | . | TRBJ1-3 | TRBV2
CASSQTGGDGYTF | TGTGCCAGCAGTCAAACAGGGGGCGATGGCTACACCTTC | TRBD1 | once | TRBJ1-2 | TRBV12-3/TRBV12-4
CASSLSGGSYEQYF | TGTGCCAGCAGTCTTAGCGGGGGGTCCTACGAGCAGTACTTC | TRBD2 | . | TRBJ2-7 | TRBV6-2/TRBV6-3
CASSLTSELQETQYF | TGTGCCAGCAGTTTGACTAGCGAACTCCAAGAGACCCAGTACTTC | TRBD2 | . | TRBJ2-5 | TRBV6-5
CASSMGGSFYGYTF | TGTGCCAGTAGTATGGGGGGGTCATTCTATGGCTACACCTTC | . | . | TRBJ1-2 | TRBV19
CASSFDRVYSEAFF | TGTGCCAGCAGCTTCGACAGGGTATATTCCGAAGCTTTCTTT | TRBD1 | . | TRBJ1-1 | TRBV6-2/TRBV6-3
CASGLVSGAGTYEQYF | TGTGCCAGCGGTCTGGTGAGCGGAGCGGGGACCTACGAGCAGTACTTC | TRBD2 | . | TRBJ2-7 | TRBV19
CASSLQGAGNTIYF | TGTGCCAGCAGCTTACAGGGGGCTGGAAACACCATATATTTT | TRBD1 | . | TRBJ1-3 | TRBV7-9
CASSSTTGSNQPQHF | TGTGCCAGCAGTTCCACAACAGGGAGCAATCAGCCCCAGCATTTT | . | . | TRBJ1-5 | TRBV6-6
CAWRRDSHSYEQYF | TGTGCCTGGAGAAGGGACAGTCACTCCTACGAGCAGTACTTC | TRBD1 | . | TRBJ2-7 | TRBV30
CASSQGKAYEQYF | TGCGCCAGCAGCCAGGGGAAGGCGTACGAGCAGTACTTC | . | . | TRBJ2-7 | TRBV10-2
CASSPPSGTGIGEQFF | TGCGCCAGCAGCCCTCCGTCCGGGACAGGGATAGGTGAGCAGTTCTTC | TRBD1 | . | TRBJ2-1 | TRBV5-1
CASSRDTVGQAFF | TGTGCCAGCAGTCGGGACACCGTAGGACAAGCTTTCTTT | . | . | TRBJ1-1 | TRBV6-2/TRBV6-3
CASSQGTSGPREQYF | TGTGCCAGCAGTCAAGGGACTAGCGGGCCGCGCGAGCAGTACTTC | TRBD2 | . | TRBJ2-7 | TRBV2
CATRPSGQGYYEQYF | TGTGCCACCCGCCCTTCCGGACAGGGGTATTACGAGCAGTACTTC | TRBD1 | . | TRBJ2-7 | TRBV7-8